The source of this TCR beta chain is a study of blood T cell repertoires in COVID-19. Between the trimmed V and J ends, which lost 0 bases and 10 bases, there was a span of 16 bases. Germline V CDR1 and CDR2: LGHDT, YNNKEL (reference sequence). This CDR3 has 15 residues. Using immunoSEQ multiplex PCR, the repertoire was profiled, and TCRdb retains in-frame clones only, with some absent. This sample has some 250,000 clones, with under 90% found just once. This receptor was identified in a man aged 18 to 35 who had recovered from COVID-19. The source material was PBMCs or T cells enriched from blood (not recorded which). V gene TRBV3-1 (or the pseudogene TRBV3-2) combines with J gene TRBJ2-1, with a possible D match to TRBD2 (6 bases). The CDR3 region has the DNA TGTGCCAGCAGCCAAGAAGCGTCGGAGGGCGGGGAGCAGTTCTTC. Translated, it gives CASSQEASEGGEQFF.